Listed below are T cell receptor beta chains from one sample, sequenced in a study of a mutant IDH1 vaccine in newly diagnosed glioma. The antigens for these receptors are not known. Sequencing was performed with immunoSEQ multiplex PCR; in TCRdb, only in-frame clones are kept and a portion is missing. The profile shows about 82,000 clones, 65% to 90% of them singletons. Sequenced here: PBMCs, sampled from a glioma patient whose treatment included an IDH1 peptide vaccine. The source is a man aged 30 to 45 with glioma. Some clones in this sample may be carry-over from other donors' samples. CDR3s include the opening cysteine and the closing phenylalanine or tryptophan. Fields, in order: D gene, CDR3 length, clone size, V gene, J gene, CDR3 protein, CDR3 DNA. D genes are given only for firm matches. Rows may omit the clone size; those that give it use once, few, many or a size class.

>TRBD1|17|.|TRBV18|TRBJ1-4
CASSRDRGPATNEKLFF
TGTGCCAGCTCACGGGACAGGGGGCCCGCAACTAATGAAAAACTGTTTTTT
>.|15|.|TRBV18|TRBJ1-1
CASSRGGPPNTEAFF
TGTGCCAGCTCACGTGGTGGACCACCGAACACTGAAGCTTTCTTT
>.|14|.|TRBV7-8|TRBJ1-3
CASSLPSSGNTIYF
TGTGCCAGCAGCTTGCCGAGCTCTGGAAACACCATATATTTT
>.|12|.|TRBV5-4|TRBJ2-1
CASSLTGYEQFF
TGTGCCAGCAGCCTGACTGGATACGAGCAGTTCTTC
>.|15|few|TRBV4-1|TRBJ1-1
CASSPRRGLNTEAFF
TGCGCCAGCAGCCCCCGCAGGGGACTGAACACTGAAGCTTTCTTT
>.|16|.|TRBV5-4|TRBJ2-1
CASSLAGELGYNEQFF
TGTGCCAGCAGCTTGGCGGGGGAATTAGGCTACAATGAGCAGTTCTTC
>.|14|once|TRBV25-1|TRBJ2-7
CASSEPGTFYEQYF
TGTGCCAGCAGTGAGCCAGGGACATTCTACGAGCAGTACTTC
>.|13|.|TRBV7-2|TRBJ1-2
CASSLGGGWGYTF
TGTGCCAGCAGCTTAGGAGGAGGCTGGGGCTACACCTTC
>TRBD1|17|few|TRBV11-2|TRBJ2-7
CASSLDRFRTGSYEQYF
TGTGCCAGCAGCTTAGATCGATTTCGGACAGGGTCCTACGAGCAGTACTTC
>.|10|once|TRBV29-1|TRBJ1-2
CSVDDYGYTF
TGCAGCGTTGATGATTATGGCTACACCTTC
>TRBD2|18|.|TRBV11-2|TRBJ2-7
CASSLEYLLAGGRDEQYF
TGTGCCAGCAGCTTAGAATATCTGCTAGCGGGAGGTAGAGACGAGCAGTACTTC
>TRBD2|15|.|TRBV7-2|TRBJ2-5
CASSPPAGGSETQYF
TGTGCCAGCAGCCCCCCCGCGGGAGGGAGCGAGACCCAGTACTTC
>.|15|.|TRBV28|TRBJ1-5
CASSFDQEGGQPQHF
TGTGCCAGCAGTTTCGATCAGGAGGGGGGACAGCCCCAGCATTTT
>.|12|.|TRBV18|TRBJ2-1
CASWPGNNEQFF
TGTGCCAGCTGGCCGGGAAACAATGAGCAGTTCTTC
>.|12|once|TRBV5-1|TRBJ1-1
CASSQEGTEAFF
TGCGCCAGCAGCCAGGAGGGCACTGAAGCTTTCTTT
>.|12|.|TRBV9|TRBJ2-2
CASSVVGGELFF
TGTGCCAGCAGCGTAGTTGGGGGGGAGCTGTTTTTT
>.|12|.|TRBV7-9|TRBJ2-7
CASSLETVALGF
TGTGCCAGCAGCTTAGAGACAGTTGCACTGGGGTTC
>.|15|.|TRBV13|TRBJ1-4
CASSMRTVADEKLFF
TGTGCCAGCAGCATGAGGACAGTCGCGGATGAAAAACTGTTTTTT
>.|15|.|TRBV28|TRBJ2-7
CASSFLASRTYEQYF
TGTGCCAGCAGTTTCTTGGCGTCGAGGACCTACGAGCAGTACTTC
>TRBD1|13|.|TRBV30|TRBJ1-5
CACDRGLNQPQHF
TGTGCCTGCGACAGGGGTCTCAATCAGCCCCAGCATTTT
>.|12|.|TRBV15|TRBJ2-3
CATSRTTDTQYF
TGTGCCACCAGCAGAACCACAGATACGCAGTATTTT
>.|15|.|TRBV25-1|TRBJ1-6
CASSEDRSYNSPLHF
TGTGCCAGCAGTGAAGACCGGAGTTATAATTCACCCCTCCACTTT
>.|14|.|TRBV9|TRBJ2-1
CASSVEPHYNEQFF
TGTGCCAGCAGCGTAGAGCCCCACTACAATGAGCAGTTCTTC
>.|14|.|TRBV4-2|TRBJ1-5
CASSQGGYNQPQHF
TGTGCCAGCAGCCAGGGGGGGTACAATCAGCCCCAGCATTTT
>.|16|.|TRBV7-2|TRBJ1-5
CASSALGGKGNQPQHF
TGTGCCAGCAGCGCCCTGGGAGGGAAGGGCAATCAGCCCCAGCATTTT
>.|14|.|TRBV4-3|TRBJ2-7
CASSQDRVEYEQYF
TGCGCCAGCAGCCAAGATCGAGTAGAGTACGAGCAGTACTTC